This is a list of T cell receptor beta chains from one sample in a study of technical replicates of blood from a few donors. This table comes from immunoSEQ multiplex PCR, and its TCRdb copy is limited to in-frame clones, with some not included. The table lists 75,000 to 95,000 clones, 89% of them singletons. The sequencing input was T cells isolated from PBMCs. These receptor sequences come from a human donor in good health. CDR3s include the opening cysteine and the closing phenylalanine or tryptophan. The order of the fields is CDR3 DNA, CDR3 protein, clone size, V gene, D gene, J gene. The D gene is left open where the match is weak. Clone size is shown for a subset of rows, as once, few, many or a class of expanded clone.

CDR3 DNA: TGTGCCAGTAGTATATCGGGGGACACCGGGGAGCTGTTTTTT
CDR3 protein: CASSISGDTGELFF
clone size: -
V gene: TRBV19
D gene: -
J gene: TRBJ2-2

CDR3 DNA: TGTGCCTGGAGTATTCGACAGGGCGGCTACACCTTC
CDR3 protein: CAWSIRQGGYTF
clone size: -
V gene: TRBV30
D gene: TRBD1
J gene: TRBJ1-2

CDR3 DNA: TGTGCCAGCAGTGAATTCGGGACAGGGGTGCAAGAGACCCAGTACTTC
CDR3 protein: CASSEFGTGVQETQYF
clone size: -
V gene: TRBV25-1
D gene: TRBD1
J gene: TRBJ2-5

CDR3 DNA: TGTGCCAGTAGTATAAAGCGCAGGACAGTTGGTCAGCCCCAGCATTTT
CDR3 protein: CASSIKRRTVGQPQHF
clone size: -
V gene: TRBV19
D gene: -
J gene: TRBJ1-5

CDR3 DNA: TGTGCCAGCAGTGACCGACCCCAGGGTGGTGAGCAGTACTTC
CDR3 protein: CASSDRPQGGEQYF
clone size: -
V gene: TRBV6-1
D gene: -
J gene: TRBJ2-7

CDR3 DNA: TGCGCCAGCAGCCCGGTAACCCTCTCCTACAATGAGCAGTTCTTC
CDR3 protein: CASSPVTLSYNEQFF
clone size: once
V gene: TRBV4-3
D gene: -
J gene: TRBJ2-1

CDR3 DNA: TGCGCCAGCAGCGTCCGAGGGGGGGGGCGAGGAGAGACCCAGTACTTC
CDR3 protein: CASSVRGGGRGETQYF
clone size: -
V gene: TRBV5-1
D gene: -
J gene: TRBJ2-5

CDR3 DNA: TGTGCCAGCAGCTCCACCACTCACAGGGGGGAGAACACTGAAGCTTTCTTT
CDR3 protein: CASSSTTHRGENTEAFF
clone size: -
V gene: TRBV11-2
D gene: TRBD1
J gene: TRBJ1-1

CDR3 DNA: TGTGCCAGCAGCTTCCGGGAGGGAATATACAATGAGCAGTTCTTC
CDR3 protein: CASSFREGIYNEQFF
clone size: -
V gene: TRBV7-9
D gene: TRBD2
J gene: TRBJ2-1

CDR3 DNA: TGTGCCAGCAGCTCTGGGACAGGGAGTACTGAAGCTTTCTTT
CDR3 protein: CASSSGTGSTEAFF
clone size: -
V gene: TRBV7-6
D gene: TRBD1
J gene: TRBJ1-1

CDR3 DNA: TGCGCCAGCAGCTTGGGGGGACACACCAGCACAGATACGCAGTATTTT
CDR3 protein: CASSLGGHTSTDTQYF
clone size: -
V gene: TRBV5-1
D gene: -
J gene: TRBJ2-3

CDR3 DNA: TGTGCCAGCAGCGTAGCTAGCGCAACGACTGGGAATGAGCAGTTCTTC
CDR3 protein: CASSVASATTGNEQFF
clone size: -
V gene: TRBV9
D gene: -
J gene: TRBJ2-1

CDR3 DNA: TGTGCCTGGAGTGTGGCTAGCGGGTACCAAGAGACCCAGTACTTC
CDR3 protein: CAWSVASGYQETQYF
clone size: -
V gene: TRBV30
D gene: TRBD2
J gene: TRBJ2-5

CDR3 DNA: TGTGCTAGCAGCTTAGGGGGCCCCGTCCAAGAGACCCAGTACTTC
CDR3 protein: CASSLGGPVQETQYF
clone size: -
V gene: TRBV7-7
D gene: TRBD1
J gene: TRBJ2-5

CDR3 DNA: TGTGCCAGCAGCCAGACACTAGCGGGAGGGGCAGATACGCAGTATTTT
CDR3 protein: CASSQTLAGGADTQYF
clone size: once
V gene: TRBV14
D gene: TRBD2
J gene: TRBJ2-3

CDR3 DNA: TGTGCCAGCAGCCTAATTGGACAGGGAGAGACCCAGTACTTC
CDR3 protein: CASSLIGQGETQYF
clone size: once
V gene: TRBV7-3
D gene: TRBD1
J gene: TRBJ2-5

CDR3 DNA: TGCGCCAGCAGCTTTAGAGGGAGGGCCTCAGATACGCAGTATTTT
CDR3 protein: CASSFRGRASDTQYF
clone size: -
V gene: TRBV5-1
D gene: TRBD2
J gene: TRBJ2-3

CDR3 DNA: TGTGCCAGCAGCTACCAACAGGGGGATGGCTACACCTTC
CDR3 protein: CASSYQQGDGYTF
clone size: -
V gene: TRBV9
D gene: TRBD1
J gene: TRBJ1-2

CDR3 DNA: TGTGCCAGCAGCTTATATTCTCTGGACTTCACCTACAATGAGCAGTTCTTC
CDR3 protein: CASSLYSLDFTYNEQFF
clone size: -
V gene: TRBV11-2
D gene: -
J gene: TRBJ2-1

CDR3 DNA: TGTGCCAGCAGCCGAAGGGGGACCGGGGAGCTGTTTTTT
CDR3 protein: CASSRRGTGELFF
clone size: -
V gene: TRBV28
D gene: -
J gene: TRBJ2-2

CDR3 DNA: TGTGCCAGCAGCCCAAAAACTAGGTTTGGCGAGCAGTACTTC
CDR3 protein: CASSPKTRFGEQYF
clone size: -
V gene: TRBV5-8
D gene: -
J gene: TRBJ2-7

CDR3 DNA: TGTGCCAGCAGCTTTGGACAGGGAGTAGATGGCTACACCTTC
CDR3 protein: CASSFGQGVDGYTF
clone size: -
V gene: TRBV7-9
D gene: TRBD1
J gene: TRBJ1-2

CDR3 DNA: TGTGCCAGCAGTGAAGGGGGGACTAGCAGGACTACGGACTTC
CDR3 protein: CASSEGGTSRTTDF
clone size: -
V gene: TRBV6-1
D gene: TRBD2
J gene: TRBJ2-7

CDR3 DNA: TGTGCCAGCAGCTTAGTACAGCGGGAGCAAGAGAACACCGGGGAGCTGTTTTTT
CDR3 protein: CASSLVQREQENTGELFF
clone size: -
V gene: TRBV7-8
D gene: TRBD2
J gene: TRBJ2-2

CDR3 DNA: TGTGCCAGCAGTTCCACGGGACAGGGGCCTGTGGAGCAGTACTTC
CDR3 protein: CASSSTGQGPVEQYF
clone size: -
V gene: TRBV28
D gene: TRBD1
J gene: TRBJ2-7

CDR3 DNA: TGTGCCAGCAGTTTGTCAGGGGACTATTACAATGAGCAGTTCTTC
CDR3 protein: CASSLSGDYYNEQFF
clone size: -
V gene: TRBV27
D gene: -
J gene: TRBJ2-1

CDR3 DNA: TGTGCCAGCAGCGTAGGGCCCAGGGAAGGCTACACCTTC
CDR3 protein: CASSVGPREGYTF
clone size: -
V gene: TRBV9
D gene: -
J gene: TRBJ1-2

CDR3 DNA: TGTGCCAGCGGGGTCGGGGGGACCGGGGAGCTGTTTTTT
CDR3 protein: CASGVGGTGELFF
clone size: -
V gene: TRBV7-3
D gene: TRBD2
J gene: TRBJ2-2

CDR3 DNA: TGTGCCAGCAGGGGGGGGGTCGGAGAGACCCAGTACTTC
CDR3 protein: CASRGGVGETQYF
clone size: -
V gene: TRBV2
D gene: TRBD2
J gene: TRBJ2-5

CDR3 DNA: TGTGCCAGCAGTCTTCAGGTGTTCTCCTACGAGCAGTACTTC
CDR3 protein: CASSLQVFSYEQYF
clone size: -
V gene: TRBV28
D gene: -
J gene: TRBJ2-7

CDR3 DNA: TGCGCCAGCAGCCAAGCCCCGACAGGGAGGCAGACCCAGTACTTC
CDR3 protein: CASSQAPTGRQTQYF
clone size: -
V gene: TRBV4-1
D gene: -
J gene: TRBJ2-5

CDR3 DNA: TGCGCCAGCAGCTTGGATTTAAGGCAGGGGGGTGAAAAACTGTTTTTT
CDR3 protein: CASSLDLRQGGEKLFF
clone size: -
V gene: TRBV5-1
D gene: TRBD1
J gene: TRBJ1-4

CDR3 DNA: TGCGCCAGCAGTGAAGGGGGTCTCCTTTTTGATACGCAGTATTTT
CDR3 protein: CASSEGGLLFDTQYF
clone size: -
V gene: TRBV10-2
D gene: -
J gene: TRBJ2-3

CDR3 DNA: TGTGCCAGCAGCTTATCGCTAGGCTTGAACACTGAAGCTTTCTTT
CDR3 protein: CASSLSLGLNTEAFF
clone size: -
V gene: TRBV7-6
D gene: -
J gene: TRBJ1-1

CDR3 DNA: TGTGCCTGGAGTCTGACGAGGAAGAACTATGGCTACACCTTC
CDR3 protein: CAWSLTRKNYGYTF
clone size: -
V gene: TRBV30
D gene: -
J gene: TRBJ1-2

CDR3 DNA: TGTGCCAGCAGTTTGCAGGGTTGGACCGGGGAGCTGTTTTTT
CDR3 protein: CASSLQGWTGELFF
clone size: -
V gene: TRBV27
D gene: -
J gene: TRBJ2-2

CDR3 DNA: TGTGCCAGCAGCCTACCTCCCGCAGATACGCAGTATTTT
CDR3 protein: CASSLPPADTQYF
clone size: -
V gene: TRBV7-2
D gene: -
J gene: TRBJ2-3

CDR3 DNA: TGCGCCAGCAGTGAGGCAGGAAACTATGGCTACACCTTC
CDR3 protein: CASSEAGNYGYTF
clone size: -
V gene: TRBV10-1
D gene: -
J gene: TRBJ1-2

CDR3 DNA: TGTGCCAGCAGCTTTGCAGCGGGAGGATCCTACGAGCAGTACTTC
CDR3 protein: CASSFAAGGSYEQYF
clone size: -
V gene: TRBV7-2
D gene: TRBD2
J gene: TRBJ2-7

CDR3 DNA: TGTGCCAGCAGCTCCCACCAGGGGAGTCTAGCTGGAAACACCATATATTTT
CDR3 protein: CASSSHQGSLAGNTIYF
clone size: -
V gene: TRBV7-7
D gene: -
J gene: TRBJ1-3